These 5 T cell receptor beta chains were all obtained from the same sample, sequenced in a study of cytomegalovirus exposure and HLA in healthy donors. PCR amplification relied on 60 Vbeta primers (plus 13 Jbeta primers). Assay used: immunoSEQ multiplex PCR; TCRdb lists only in-frame clones, some missing. The table has some 100,000 clones, 65% to 85% seen once. Specimen: PBMCs. Receptor source: a man aged 45 to 65 in good health and CMV-seropositive.

This clone was observed a handful of times. The chain links TRBV7-2 to TRBJ2-5; 8 bases agree with TRBD1. CDR1 is SGHTA and CDR2 is FQGNSA in the germline V gene. CDR3 length: 16 amino acids. V dropped 5 bases and J dropped 4; count of bases not matched to a gene: 12. CDR3 sequence (DNA): TGTGCCAGCAGCCGAGCCGGACAGGGTTCAAGAGAGACCCAGTACTTC. Amino acid sequence: CASSRAGQGSRETQYF. Full variable domain (missing parts from reference TRBV7-2 and TRBJ2-5): GAGVSQSPSNKVTEKGKDVELRCDPISGHTALYWYRQSLGQGLEFLIYFQGNSAPDKSGLPSDRFSAERTGGSVSTLTIQRTQQEDSAVYLCASSRAGQGSRETQYFGPGTRLLVL.

The CDR3 loop is CASSSGTSSYEQYF. Here the CDR3 DNA reads TGTGCCAGCAGCTCCGGGACTTCCTCCTACGAGCAGTACTTC. The chain has TRBV7-9 and TRBJ2-7; the D gene is possibly TRBD2 (6 bases). This CDR3 has 14 amino acids. Trimming stripped 4 bases from V and 0 bases from J, with 10 bases between. Germline V gives CDR1 SEHNR, CDR2 FQNEAQ (reference sequence). The variable domain in full, with the rest retrieved from reference TRBV7-9 and TRBJ2-7, is DTGVSQNPRHKITKRGQNVTFRCDPISEHNRLYWYRQTLGQGPEFLTYFQNEAQLEKSRLLSDRFSAERPKGSFSTLEIQRTEQGDSAMYLCASSSGTSSYEQYFGPGTRLTVT.

The CDR3 coding sequence is TGTGCCACCAGCCGGACAGTTACGAGCTCTGGAAACACCATATATTTT. It encodes CATSRTVTSSGNTIYF. This chain uses TRBV15 with TRBJ1-3; a weak D match, TRBD1 (6 bases). Germline CDR1 reads LNHNV; CDR2 reads YYDKDF (reference sequence). The CDR3 extends over 16 amino acids. The germline V and J ends were trimmed by 5 bases and 0 bases, with 14 bases remaining between them.

The rearrangement uses TRBV9 and TRBJ1-2; D gene unclear. Germline assignment: CDR1 SGDLS and CDR2 YYNGEE. V lost 4 bases, J lost 1 base, and 14 bases lay in between. The CDR3 runs to 15 residues. For the CDR3, the DNA is TGTGCCAGCAGCCCGCCCGGGAATAATAACTATGGCTACACCTTC. Translation: CASSPPGNNNYGYTF.

The V gene is TRBV5-4, the J gene TRBJ1-2; D uncertain. Deletions cut 1 base from V and 8 bases from J, with 15 bases between. Germline V lookup: CDR1 SGHNT, CDR2 YYREEE (reference sequence). The CDR3 sequence is 14 residues long. The CDR3 reads CASSLNPQARGYTF. The CDR3 DNA follows: TGTGCCAGCAGCTTGAACCCGCAGGCACGGGGCTACACCTTC.